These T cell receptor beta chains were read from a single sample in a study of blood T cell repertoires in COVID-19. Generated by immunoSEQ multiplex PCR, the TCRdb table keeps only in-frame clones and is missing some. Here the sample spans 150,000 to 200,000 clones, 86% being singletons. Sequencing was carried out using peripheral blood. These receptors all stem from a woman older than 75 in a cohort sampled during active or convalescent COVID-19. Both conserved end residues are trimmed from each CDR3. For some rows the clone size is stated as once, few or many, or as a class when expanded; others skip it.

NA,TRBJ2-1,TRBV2,ASSVDGISYNEQF
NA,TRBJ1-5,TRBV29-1,SVVENSNQPQH
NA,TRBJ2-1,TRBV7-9,ASSQRVRAGSYNEQF
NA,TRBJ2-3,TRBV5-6,ASSLWGVPDTQY
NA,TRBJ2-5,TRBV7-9,ASSLDKSTGETQY
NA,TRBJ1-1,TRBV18,ASSPTRGNTEAF
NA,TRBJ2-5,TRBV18,ASSPDGRQETQY
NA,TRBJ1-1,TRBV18,ASSTSEGRTEAF
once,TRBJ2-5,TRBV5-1,ASSSPGSQETQY
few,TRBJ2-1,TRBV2,ASRPGLAYNEQF
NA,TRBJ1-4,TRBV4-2,ASSQDPLGGFGEKLF
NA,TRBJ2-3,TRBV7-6,ASSFLGSASGFPDTQY
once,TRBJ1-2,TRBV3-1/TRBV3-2,ASSSSGTAGYT
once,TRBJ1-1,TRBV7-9,ASSFSSPGLPEAF
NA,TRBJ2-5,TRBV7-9,ASSLTGTGRETQY
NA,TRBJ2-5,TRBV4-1,ASSRETWETQY
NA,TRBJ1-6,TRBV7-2,ASSSGAGQYNSPLH
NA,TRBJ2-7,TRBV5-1,ASSLALGRLGDYEQY
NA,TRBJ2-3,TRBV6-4,ASSEQDRGTQY
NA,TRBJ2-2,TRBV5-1,ASSLMTSANTGELF
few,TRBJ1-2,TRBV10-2,ASSDPPGNYGYT
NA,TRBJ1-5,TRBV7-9,ASSSAGVQPQH
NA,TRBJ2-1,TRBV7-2,AIAIGTPNTHEQF
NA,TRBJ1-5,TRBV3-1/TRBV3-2,ASRRNLSYSNQPQH
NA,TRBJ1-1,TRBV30,AWSVGTGASNTEAF
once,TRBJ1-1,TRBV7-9,ASSQQQNTEAF
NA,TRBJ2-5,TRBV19,ASSLGLAAGQETQY
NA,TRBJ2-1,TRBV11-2,ASSFPSETSGYLANEQF
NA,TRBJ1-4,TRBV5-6,ASSLMTDPNEKLF
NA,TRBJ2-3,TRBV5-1,ASSLYTDTQY
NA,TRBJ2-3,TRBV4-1,ASSQVLAGVDTQY
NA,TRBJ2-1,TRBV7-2,ASSLAPRLAGGYNEQF
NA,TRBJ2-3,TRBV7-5,ARSLVARTSGRTDTQY
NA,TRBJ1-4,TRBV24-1,ATSDSGQGSEKLF
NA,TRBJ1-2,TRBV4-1,ASSQGARSANYGYT
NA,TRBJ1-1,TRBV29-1,SVRDRLNTEAF
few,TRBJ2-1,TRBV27,ASSPQGFEQF
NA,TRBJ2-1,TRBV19,ASSRSDGRAGEQF
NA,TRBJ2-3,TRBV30,AWTLGQRVEY
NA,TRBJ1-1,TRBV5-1,ASRVGGVDTEAF
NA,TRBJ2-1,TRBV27,ASRGGGATRNEQF
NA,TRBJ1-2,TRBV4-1,ASSQYGTGQGYT
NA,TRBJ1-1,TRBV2,ASSEGAGGTFTMNTEAF
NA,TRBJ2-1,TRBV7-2,ASSLGRYSYNEQF
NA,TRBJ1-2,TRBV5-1,ASSWTGDAIYGYT
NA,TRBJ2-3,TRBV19,ASRRQTSGGIDTQY
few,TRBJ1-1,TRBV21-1,ASRRTGRNTEAF
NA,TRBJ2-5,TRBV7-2,ASSLVIGAQETQY
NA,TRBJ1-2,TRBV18,ASSPRQGYGYT
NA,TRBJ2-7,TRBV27,ASSRYGTGLDEQY
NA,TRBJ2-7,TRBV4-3,ASSQDGQIPYEQY
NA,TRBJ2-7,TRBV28,ASLRGTYEQY
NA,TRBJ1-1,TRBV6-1,ASSVRQTGMNTEAF
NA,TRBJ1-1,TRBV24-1,ATSDPVDSEAF
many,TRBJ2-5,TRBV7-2,ASSLGLGGWETQY
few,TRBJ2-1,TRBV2,ASILQGNSYEQF
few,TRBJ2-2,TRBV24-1,ATSELKGVSGELF
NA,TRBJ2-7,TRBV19,ASSIGQGFYEQY
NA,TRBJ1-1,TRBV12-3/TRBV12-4,ASSLLSEAF